The next 27 T cell receptor beta chains were all read from a single sample in a study of cytomegalovirus exposure and HLA in healthy donors. Some clones are missing from TCRdb's copy, which holds only in-frame ones; the method was immunoSEQ multiplex PCR. The sample carries about 82,000 clones, 90% to 95% recorded once. The sequenced material came from PBMCs. All receptors come from a man aged 18-30 years in good health and CMV-seronegative.

This clone was counted a few times. V and J are TRBV5-1 and TRBJ1-2; tentative D call: TRBD1 (5 bases). V was trimmed by 1 base and J by 6 bases, leaving 16 bases between them. The CDR3 contains 15 residues. Germline loops: CDR1 SGHRS, CDR2 YFSETQ. This CDR3 is CASSLSGGTPDGYTF. CDR3 in DNA: TGCGCCAGCAGCTTGAGTGGGGGGACCCCAGATGGCTACACCTTC.

The chain links TRBV6-1 to TRBJ2-1, with 7 bases aligning to TRBD2. The CDR3 consists of 14 residues. V dropped 6 bases and J dropped 5; count of bases not matched to a gene: 7. CDR1 and CDR2 (germline): MNHNS, SASEGT. The CDR3 spells CASRSGDSHNEQFF. The CDR3, as DNA: TGTGCCAGCAGGAGCGGGGACTCTCACAATGAGCAGTTCTTC.

This clone was seen once. The V gene is TRBV6-4, the J gene TRBJ2-1; tentative D call: TRBD1 (5 bases). V was shortened by 4 bases and J by 15 bases, with 19 bases between the two germline ends. CDR1 and CDR2 (germline): MRHNA, SNTAGT. This CDR3 comprises 13 residues. The CDR3 bases are TGTGCCAGCAGTGCGCTGATAGGTGGGGCACGGTTCTTC. This gives the protein CASSALIGGARFF.

This chain joins TRBV19 and TRBJ1-1, with TRBD1 matching 11 bases. CDR1 and CDR2 from the germline V gene are LNHDA and SQIVND (reference sequence). V lost 6 bases, J lost 3 bases, and 6 bases stayed unmatched. The CDR3 spans 15 residues. The CDR3 sequence: CASSSRDRGDTEAFF. The CDR3 DNA follows: TGTGCCAGTAGCAGCCGGGACAGGGGGGACACTGAAGCTTTCTTT.

This chain connects TRBV27 to TRBJ1-5; 7 bases fit TRBD1. The CDR3 extends over 18 amino acids. Germline values: CDR1 MNHEY, CDR2 SMNVEV (reference sequence). V lost 1 base, J lost 2 bases, and 11 bases stayed unmatched. CDR3 sequence reads: CASSLFPPTGVGNQPQHF. CDR3 DNA sequence: TGTGCCAGCAGTTTATTTCCCCCTACAGGGGTTGGCAATCAGCCCCAGCATTTT.

The chain recombines TRBV4-2 with TRBJ1-4, with 7 bases lining up with TRBD1. The CDR3 contains 15 residues. The V gene's germline CDR1 is LGHNA and CDR2 YNFKEQ. V trimming: 4 bases; J trimming: 8 bases; junction bases outside the gene matches: 10. Written as DNA, the CDR3 is TGTGCCAGCAGCCGAGAAGGTTCAGGGGGGGAAAAACTGTTTTTT. Its translation is CASSREGSGGEKLFF.

The chain is built from TRBV9 and TRBJ2-1, with 10 positions matching TRBD2. The CDR3 runs 14 residues. The ends lost 0 bases at V and 8 bases at J; junction bases unmatched: 2. Germline CDR1 SGDLS, CDR2 YYNGEE. The CDR3 DNA reads TGTGCCAGCAGCGTAGCTGGGACTAGCGATGAGCAGTTCTTC. It is translated as CASSVAGTSDEQFF.

The J gene is TRBJ2-2, the V gene TRBV7-9, with a tentative D call TRBD1 (7 bases). V gave up 1 base and J gave up 7 bases, with 16 bases separating them. The CDR3 spans 16 residues. Looked up from germline, CDR1 is SEHNR and CDR2 is FQNEAQ (reference sequence). The CDR3 nucleotides read TGTGCCAGCAGCTTAGGGAGGGGGCCCAATGACGGGGAGCTGTTTTTT. It translates to CASSLGRGPNDGELFF.

V and J are TRBV18 and TRBJ2-5, with 9 bases lining up with TRBD2. There are 16 residues in the CDR3. With V trimmed by 4 bases and J by 3 bases, 9 bases remained unmatched. Germline V gene lookup returns CDR1 KGHSH and CDR2 LQKENI. In DNA, the CDR3 is TGTGCCAGCTCACTCTCTGCGGGGGGGTATGAAGAGACCCAGTACTTC. Its protein product is CASSLSAGGYEETQYF.

The V call is TRBV14, the J call TRBJ2-1; 8 nucleotides line up with TRBD2. The V and J ends lost 2 bases and 2 bases, in that order; junction bases with no gene match: 2. Germline CDR1 and CDR2: SGHDN and FVKESK. The CDR3 totals 15 residues. The CDR3 loop reads CASSQISGTYNEQFF. For the CDR3, the DNA is TGTGCCAGCAGCCAAATTAGCGGGACCTACAATGAGCAGTTCTTC.

In its sample, this clone was seen once. Other DNA sequences within the sample encode an identical CDR3. The gene calls are TRBV19 and TRBJ2-7, with TRBD2 matching 9 bases. V gave up 1 base and J gave up 3 bases; unmatched junction bases: 4. Germline V gene lookup returns CDR1 LNHDA and CDR2 SQIVND (reference sequence). This CDR3 is 15 amino acids long. As DNA, the CDR3 is TGTGCCAGTAGTATAGGGCTAGCGGGATACTACGAGCAGTACTTC. Translation: CASSIGLAGYYEQYF.

The chain employs TRBV7-8 and TRBJ2-6; 7 bases are shared with TRBD1. Unmatched junction bases numbered 10, after V lost 5 bases and J lost 0 bases. The CDR3 is 18 residues long. Germline lookup yields CDR1 SGHVS and CDR2 FQNEAQ. The CDR3 nucleotides read TGTGCCAGCAGCGTAAACCAGGCAGGGGGCTCTGGGGCCAACGTCCTGACTTTC. Protein sequence: CASSVNQAGGSGANVLTF.

The chain has TRBV6-5 and TRBJ2-5; 8 nucleotides align to TRBD1. V gave up 1 base and J gave up 4 bases; unmatched junction bases: 2. CDR1 is MNHEY, CDR2 SVGAGI, per germline. The CDR3 consists of 14 residues. The DNA for the CDR3 is TGTGCCAGCAGTTACTACAGGGGGAGAGAGACCCAGTACTTC. This gives the protein CASSYYRGRETQYF.

The table lists this clone with a count of one. The V and J genes are TRBV7-2 and TRBJ2-3; 14 positions agree with TRBD2. The V gene end was trimmed by 4 bases and the J gene end by 1 base; junction bases not matched to a gene: 4. There are 17 residues in the CDR3. The V gene's germline CDR1 is SGHTA and CDR2 FQGNSA. CDR3 sequence (DNA): TGTGCCAGCAGCTCGGGGACTAGCGGGAGTCGCACAGATACGCAGTATTTT. Translation: CASSSGTSGSRTDTQYF.

The V gene is TRBV6-6, the J gene TRBJ1-5; no clear D. Per germline, CDR1 MNHNY and CDR2 SVGAGI (reference sequence). The CDR3 loop spans 13 amino acids. V lost 6 bases and J lost 1, with 7 bases in between. The CDR3 reads CASSHTSNQPQHF. The CDR3 bases are TGTGCCAGCAGCCACACCAGCAATCAGCCCCAGCATTTT.

V gene TRBV11-2 combines with J gene TRBJ1-2; possibly TRBD1 for D (5 bases). This CDR3 comprises 13 residues. The germline V and J ends were trimmed by 7 bases and 3 bases, with 12 bases remaining between them. Germline V gene sequence: CDR1 SGHAT, CDR2 FQNNGV. CDR3 nucleotides: TGTGCCAGCACCGGACAAGGATACTATGGCTACACCTTC. Its translation: CASTGQGYYGYTF.

This chain connects TRBV5-8 to TRBJ1-2; 10 bases line up with TRBD1. CDR3 length: 15 amino acids. The germline CDR1 and CDR2 sequences are SGHTS and YDEGEE. Trimming took 0 bases from V and 2 from J; bases not matched to a gene: 1. Here the CDR3 DNA reads TGTGCCAGCAGCTTGGAGGGACAGGGGAACTATGGCTACACCTTC. This translates into CASSLEGQGNYGYTF.

This clone appeared once. V usage is TRBV30 and J usage is TRBJ2-7, with D maybe TRBD2 (5 bases). The CDR3 consists of 12 residues. The V and J ends lost 2 bases and 3 bases respectively, with 8 bases between them. Germline-derived CDR1 and CDR2 are GTSNPN and SVGIG (reference sequence). CDR3 loop: CAWSYRDYEQYF. The CDR3 nucleotides read TGTGCCTGGAGTTATCGGGACTACGAGCAGTACTTC.

This clone turned up a few times. For the CDR3, the DNA is TGCGCCAGCAGCCAAGGCCCGGGACTAGCGGATTACAATGAGCAGTTCTTC. It yields the protein CASSQGPGLADYNEQFF. The chain recombines TRBV4-3 with TRBJ2-1; 11 positions agree with TRBD2. V gave up 1 base and J gave up 4 bases; unmatched junction bases: 6. The germline V gene encodes CDR1 LGHNA and CDR2 YSLEER. The CDR3 spans 17 residues.

The chain couples TRBV2 to TRBJ1-1; D remains ambiguous. Germline CDR1 is SNHLY and CDR2 is FYNNEI. Trimming removed 3 bases at V and 1 base at J, with 9 bases between. The CDR3 loop spans 14 amino acids. The CDR3 here is CASSEYPGNTEAFF. In DNA, the CDR3 is TGTGCCAGCAGTGAGTATCCGGGGAACACTGAAGCTTTCTTT. Supplemented by reference TRBV2 and TRBJ1-1, the full variable domain reads EPEVTQTPSHQVTQMGQEVILRCVPISNHLYFYWYRQILGQKVEFLVSFYNNEISEKSEIFDDQFSVERPDGSNFTLKIRSTKLEDSAMYFCASSEYPGNTEAFFGQGTRLTVV.

The rearrangement links TRBV5-6 to TRBJ2-3; 7 bases align to TRBD1. The V gene end was trimmed by 2 bases and the J gene end by 4 bases; junction bases not matched to a gene: 4. Germline V gene sequence: CDR1 SGHDT, CDR2 YYEEEE. This CDR3 contains 14 residues. The CDR3 spells CASSFRQGADTQYF. The CDR3 nucleotides read TGTGCCAGCAGCTTCCGACAGGGCGCAGATACGCAGTATTTT.

The gene calls are TRBV6-5 and TRBJ1-1, with TRBD1 matching 7 bases. V shed 6 bases and J 0 bases; nucleotides not matched to a gene: 4. Germline CDR1 and CDR2: MNHEY and SVGAGI. This CDR3 is 14 amino acids long. The CDR3 coding sequence is TGTGCCAGCAGCCTGGGACAGATGAACACTGAAGCTTTCTTT. Protein product: CASSLGQMNTEAFF.

The table lists this clone with a few counts. The rearrangement uses TRBV25-1 and TRBJ1-1, with D possibly being TRBD1 (6 bases). Germline V gene sequence: CDR1 MGHDK, CDR2 SYGVNS. The CDR3 has 12 residues. V lost 8 bases and J lost 4, with 11 bases in between. The CDR3 nucleotides read TGTGCCAGCGGACCCAGGGGCACTGAAGCTTTCTTT. Amino acid sequence: CASGPRGTEAFF.

This clone was seen a single time. The chain uses TRBV7-8 and TRBJ1-5, with 7 positions matching TRBD1. The CDR3 contains 17 residues. With 2 bases clipped from V and 0 bases from J, the junction kept 7 bases outside the gene matches. Germline V gene sequence: CDR1 SGHVS, CDR2 FQNEAQ. DNA for the CDR3: TGTGCCAGCAGCTTACCAGGACAGGTTCTTAGCAATCAGCCCCAGCATTTT. Translating it yields CASSLPGQVLSNQPQHF.

The J gene is TRBJ1-6, the V gene TRBV5-4, with 7 nucleotides matching TRBD1. The CDR3 runs 16 residues. The V gene's germline CDR1 is SGHNT and CDR2 YYREEE (reference sequence). Unmatched junction bases numbered 8, after V lost 3 bases and J lost 5 bases. The CDR3 DNA follows: TGTGCCAGCAGCTCGGCCGGGACAGCCAATAATTCACCCCTCCACTTT. It is translated as CASSSAGTANNSPLHF.

This chain connects TRBV27 to TRBJ1-1; 8 bases line up with TRBD1. This CDR3 is built from 13 residues. Germline V lookup: CDR1 MNHEY, CDR2 SMNVEV (reference sequence). The V gene end was trimmed by 6 bases and the J gene end by 4 bases; junction bases not matched to a gene: 4. The CDR3: CASSLTGVTEAFF. Here the CDR3 DNA reads TGTGCCAGCAGCCTGACAGGGGTCACTGAAGCTTTCTTT.

The chain has TRBV4-2 and TRBJ1-2, with 8 bases lining up with TRBD1. Per the germline V gene, CDR1 is LGHNA and CDR2 is YNFKEQ. CDR3 length equals 15 residues. Germline trimming cut 3 bases from V and 1 base from J; bases unmatched to any gene: 4. Here the CDR3 reads CASSHAGGLNYGYTF. The CDR3 DNA follows: TGTGCCAGCAGCCACGCAGGGGGCCTTAACTATGGCTACACCTTC.